The source of this T cell receptor beta chain is a study of CD4 and CD8 cells across lung adenocarcinoma regions. Donors had localized lung adenocarcinoma, a non-small cell lung cancer. Germline CDR1 LGHDT, CDR2 YNNKEL (reference sequence). There are 14 residues in the CDR3. TCRdb re-derived calls from the PCR reads in MiXCR, one entry per CDR3 protein. The sample has about 11,000 distinct CDR3 sequences, approximately 58% seen once. The sequenced sample was CD8+ T cells from the margin of a lung tumor. The TCR originated in a male donor with lung adenocarcinoma. The CD4 and CD8 labels of this study may be unreliable. V gene TRBV3-1 combines with J gene TRBJ2-1, with D maybe TRBD2 (6 bases). TRBJ2-5 matches the DNA end more closely, so the J call is doubtful. The CDR3: CASSPSIRGETQYF. In DNA form, the CDR3 reads TGTGCCAGCAGCCCATCTATCCGGGGGGAGACCCAGTACTTC.